The present T cell receptor (beta chain) was sequenced within a study of metastatic and nonmetastatic thyroid tumors. Study-level background: Across blood and tumor or nodule tissue, repertoires from malignant and benign thyroid patients were compared with one another. General study points: Reported TCR beta diversity, measured in blood and tumor, was significantly higher for malignant thyroid tumors than for benign nodules.

There were no patients who had received any treatment before thyroid surgery. TCRdb re-called the PCR reads via MiXCR. The sample has fewer than 6,500 clones, roughly a third seen once; the top ten hold roughly a sixth. Germline CDR1 is DFQATT and CDR2 is SNEGSKA (reference sequence). Deletions cut 5 bases from V and 7 bases from J, with 26 bases between. CDR3 length: 16 residues. A note on this clone: Its antigen is undetermined.

The specimen sequenced was adjacent normal tissue. The receptor comes from a female donor with papillary thyroid cancer or a benign thyroid nodule (not recorded which). Some clones in this sample may be carry-over from other donors' samples. The chain links TRBV20-1 to TRBJ2-5; D possibly corresponds to TRBD2 (6 bases). This CDR3 is CSAPSTQGGLAVTQYF. The CDR3 coding sequence is TGCAGTGCTCCCTCTACCCAGGGAGGTCTAGCTGTGACCCAGTACTTC.